The rows below give T cell receptor beta chains drawn from one sample of a study of T cell repertoires in cytomegalovirus infection. TCRdb fed the reads into MiXCR, producing one record per CDR3 protein. Of roughly 70,000 distinct CDR3 sequences in the sample, 20% to 25% were seen once. The antigens of these receptors remain unknown. Sequencing was performed on CD8+ T cells from cultured PBMCs, taken from culture after CMV antigen stimulation. The source is a human donor in good health (CMV status not recorded). Some clones in this sample may be carry-over from other donors' samples. The CDR3 runs from the conserved cysteine through the conserved F or W. Fields, in order: CDR3 protein, J gene, V gene.

CASSQSETQYF | TRBJ2-5 | TRBV7-9
CASAGTTGGAHQPQHF | TRBJ1-5 | TRBV18
CASSHFSGGQETQYF | TRBJ2-5 | TRBV7-9
CASSPDRGPTGELFF | TRBJ2-2 | TRBV7-8
CASSPPGTGDSGNTIYF | TRBJ1-3 | TRBV4-1
CASSLSGSTDTQYF | TRBJ2-3 | TRBV12-3/TRBV12-4
CASSREGARETQYF | TRBJ2-5 | TRBV7-2
CASSLAGTGDRDEKLFF | TRBJ1-4 | TRBV7-2
CASSPTSGASTDTQYF | TRBJ2-3 | TRBV7-9
CASSHAGDNTEAFF | TRBJ1-1 | TRBV4-1
CASSFSGDSNQPQHF | TRBJ1-5 | TRBV5-5
CASSQDDSEGTEAFF | TRBJ1-1 | TRBV4-3